Listed below are T cell receptor beta chains from one sample, sequenced in a study of CXCR3-negative and CXCR3-positive naive CD8 T cells. TCRdb re-called the 5' RACE reads, yielding one record per CDR3 amino acid sequence without DNA. This repertoire includes about 30,000 distinct CDR3 sequences. Sequencing was done on a sample of memory CD8+ T cells from blood. The receptors stem from a human donor in good health. Some clones in this sample may be carry-over from other donors' samples. Each CDR3 is given with its conserved first and last residue. A row's size may be missing; if present it is once, few, many or a size class.

TRBV7-9	NA	TRBJ2-2	CASRLPEAGELFF
TRBV20-1	NA	TRBJ1-1	CSARDSEGVTEAFF
TRBV6-6	NA	TRBJ2-1	CASNLAGSYNEQFF
TRBV27	NA	TRBJ1-1	CASRSMTGLTEAFF
TRBV7-9	NA	TRBJ2-7	CASSSPHGTGGVYEQYF
TRBV5-6	NA	TRBJ2-1	CASSPRLAGGPDEQFF
TRBV6-2/TRBV6-3	NA	TRBJ2-1	CASSFAGGSYNEQFF
TRBV7-9	NA	TRBJ2-1	CASSLFGRDYNEQFF
TRBV9	NA	TRBJ2-3	CASSVWGGTDTQYF
TRBV12-3/TRBV12-4	NA	TRBJ2-3	CASSLRVGHLGTDTQYF
TRBV29-1	NA	TRBJ2-3	CSVEGGEADTQYF
TRBV15	NA	TRBJ1-1	CATSETGRAFF
TRBV6-1	NA	TRBJ2-2	CASMMTSRGGELFF
TRBV19	NA	TRBJ2-1	CASSTRTGQGFADEQFF
TRBV12-3/TRBV12-4	NA	TRBJ2-5	CASSGSASGSFQETQYF
TRBV6-4	NA	TRBJ2-7	CASSELAGARYEQYF
TRBV12-3/TRBV12-4	NA	TRBJ2-7	CASSSVGEQYF
TRBV20-1	NA	TRBJ2-7	CSARGQSSYEQYF
TRBV25-1	NA	TRBJ2-7	CASSDGGVAYEQYF
TRBV4-2	NA	TRBJ2-3	CASSQGGGDGTDTQYF
TRBV7-9	NA	TRBJ2-5	CASSHRTGLQETQYF
TRBV7-8	NA	TRBJ1-6	CASSLVSGGGHSPLHF
TRBV20-1	large	TRBJ2-5	CSARTGQSLETQYF
TRBV2	NA	TRBJ2-7	CASSDFAFPGPYEQYF
TRBV9	NA	TRBJ2-1	CASSVVSHNEQFF
TRBV7-9	NA	TRBJ2-7	CASSGDRRGSYEQYF
TRBV4-3	NA	TRBJ2-1	CASSPEGQAEVDNEQFF
TRBV6-2/TRBV6-3	NA	TRBJ2-5	CASSQLAGGLTETQYF
TRBV29-1	NA	TRBJ2-1	CSVEDWFSARTGGLNEQFF
TRBV6-2/TRBV6-3	NA	TRBJ2-7	CASSYHRASGGSYGQYF
TRBV2	NA	TRBJ2-7	CASRTSGESSYEQYF
TRBV15	NA	TRBJ2-7	CATSRVRAYEQYF
TRBV7-9	NA	TRBJ2-1	CASSARDRVYNEQFF
TRBV5-6	NA	TRBJ2-5	CASSLLETQYF
TRBV21-1	NA	TRBJ2-3	CASSKVRQSTDTQYF
TRBV20-1	NA	TRBJ2-7	CSAPDISYEQYF
TRBV12-3/TRBV12-4	NA	TRBJ2-5	CASGLAGGRSETQYF
TRBV5-6	NA	TRBJ1-5	CASSLAGGAYNQPQHF
TRBV7-6	NA	TRBJ2-2	CASSSPPSTNTGELFF
TRBV19	NA	TRBJ1-5	CASSIPTGLQPQHF